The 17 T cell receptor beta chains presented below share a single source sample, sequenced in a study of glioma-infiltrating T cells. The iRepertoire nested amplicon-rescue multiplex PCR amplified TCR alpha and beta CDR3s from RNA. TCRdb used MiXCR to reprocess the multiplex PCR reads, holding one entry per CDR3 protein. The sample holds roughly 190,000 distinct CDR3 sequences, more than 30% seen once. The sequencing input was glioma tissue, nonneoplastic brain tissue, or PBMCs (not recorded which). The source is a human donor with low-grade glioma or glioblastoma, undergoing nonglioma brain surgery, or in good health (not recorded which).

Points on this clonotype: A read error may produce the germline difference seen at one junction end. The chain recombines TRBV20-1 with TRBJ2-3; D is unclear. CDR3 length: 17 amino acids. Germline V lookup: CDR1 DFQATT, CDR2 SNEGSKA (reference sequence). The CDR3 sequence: CSARGGGRAKRTDTEYF. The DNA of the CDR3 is TGCAGTGCTAGAGGGGGTGGAAGAGCGAAACGCACAGATACGGAGTATTTT.

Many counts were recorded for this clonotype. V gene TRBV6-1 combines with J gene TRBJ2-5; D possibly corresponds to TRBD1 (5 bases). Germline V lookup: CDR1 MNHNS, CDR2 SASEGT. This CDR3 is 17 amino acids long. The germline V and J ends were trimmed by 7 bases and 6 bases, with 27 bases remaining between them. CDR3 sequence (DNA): TGTGCCAGCAACGATCCTGGGCGGCCAGGGCCCGTGAAGACCCAGTACTTC. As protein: CASNDPGRPGPVKTQYF.

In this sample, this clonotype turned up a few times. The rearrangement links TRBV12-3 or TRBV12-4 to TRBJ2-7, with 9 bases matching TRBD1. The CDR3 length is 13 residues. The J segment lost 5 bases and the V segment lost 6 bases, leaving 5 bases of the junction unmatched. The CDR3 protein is CASRKTGGNEQYF. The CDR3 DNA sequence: TGTGCCAGCAGAAAGACAGGGGGGAACGAGCAGTACTTC.

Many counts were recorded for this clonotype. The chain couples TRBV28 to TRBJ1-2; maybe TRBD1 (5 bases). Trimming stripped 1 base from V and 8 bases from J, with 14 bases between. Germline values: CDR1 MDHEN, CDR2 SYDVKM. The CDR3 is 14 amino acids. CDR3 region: CASSLSGGVWGYTF. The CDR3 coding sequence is TGTGCCAGCAGTTTATCGGGGGGAGTATGGGGCTACACCTTC.

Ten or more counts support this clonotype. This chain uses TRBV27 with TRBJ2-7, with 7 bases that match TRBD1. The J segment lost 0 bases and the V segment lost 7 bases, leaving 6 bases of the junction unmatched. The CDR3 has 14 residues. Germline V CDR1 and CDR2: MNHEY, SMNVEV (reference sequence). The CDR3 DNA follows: TGTGCCAGCAACTCTCGACAGGGCTCCTACGAGCAGTACTTC. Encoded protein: CASNSRQGSYEQYF.

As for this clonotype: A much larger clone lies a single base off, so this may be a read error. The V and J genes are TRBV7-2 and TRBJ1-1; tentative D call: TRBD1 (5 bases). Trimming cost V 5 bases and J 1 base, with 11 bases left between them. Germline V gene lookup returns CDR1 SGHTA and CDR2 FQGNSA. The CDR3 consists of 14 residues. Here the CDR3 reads CASSPRVRNTEAFF. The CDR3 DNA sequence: TGTGCCAGCAGCCCCAGGGTGAGGAACACTGAAGCTTTCTTT. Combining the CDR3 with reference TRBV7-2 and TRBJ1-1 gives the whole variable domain GAGVSQSPSNKVTEKGKDVELRCDPISGHTALYWYRQSLGQGLEFLIYFQGNSAPDKSGLPSDRFSAERTGGSVSTLTIQRTQQEDSAVYLCASSPRVRNTEAFFGQGTRLTVV.

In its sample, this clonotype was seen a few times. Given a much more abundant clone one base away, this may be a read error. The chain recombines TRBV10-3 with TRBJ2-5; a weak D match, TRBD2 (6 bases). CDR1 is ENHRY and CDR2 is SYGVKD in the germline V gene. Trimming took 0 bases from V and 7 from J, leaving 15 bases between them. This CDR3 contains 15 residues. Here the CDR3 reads CAISESRAPGGTQYF. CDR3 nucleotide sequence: TGTGCCATCAGTGAGTCGCGGGCACCCGGGGGGACCCAGTACTTC.

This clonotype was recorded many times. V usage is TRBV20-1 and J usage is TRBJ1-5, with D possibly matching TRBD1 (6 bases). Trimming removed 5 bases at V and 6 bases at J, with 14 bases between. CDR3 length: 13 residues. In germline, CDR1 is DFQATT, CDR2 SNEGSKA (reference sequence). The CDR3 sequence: CSALTGRGQPQHF. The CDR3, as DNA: TGCAGTGCTCTTACAGGGCGGGGTCAGCCCCAGCATTTT.

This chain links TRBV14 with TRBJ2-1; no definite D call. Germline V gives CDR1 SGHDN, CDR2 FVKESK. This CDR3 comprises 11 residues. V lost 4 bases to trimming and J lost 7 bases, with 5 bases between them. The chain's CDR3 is CASSLLNEQFF. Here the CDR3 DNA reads TGTGCCAGCAGCCTTCTTAATGAGCAGTTCTTC.

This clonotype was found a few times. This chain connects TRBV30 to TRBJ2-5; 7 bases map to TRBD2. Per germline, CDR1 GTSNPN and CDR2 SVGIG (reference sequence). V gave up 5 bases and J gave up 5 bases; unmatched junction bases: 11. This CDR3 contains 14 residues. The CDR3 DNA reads TGTGCCTGGGGAACCACGGGAGGATGGGAGACCCAGTACTTC. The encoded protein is CAWGTTGGWETQYF.

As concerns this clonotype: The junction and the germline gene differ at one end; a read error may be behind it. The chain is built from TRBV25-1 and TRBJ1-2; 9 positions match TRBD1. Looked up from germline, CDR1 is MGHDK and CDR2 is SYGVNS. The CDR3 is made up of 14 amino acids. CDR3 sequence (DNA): TGTACCAGCAGTGAAACAGGGGGCAGGGATGGCTACACCTTC. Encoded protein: CTSSETGGRDGYTF.

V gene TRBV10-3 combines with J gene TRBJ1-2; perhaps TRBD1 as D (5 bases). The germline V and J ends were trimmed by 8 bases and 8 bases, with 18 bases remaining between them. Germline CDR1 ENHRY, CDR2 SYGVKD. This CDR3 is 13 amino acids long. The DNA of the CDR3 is TGTGCCATCGAACGGGACCTCCGAGACGGCTACACCTTC. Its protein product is CAIERDLRDGYTF.

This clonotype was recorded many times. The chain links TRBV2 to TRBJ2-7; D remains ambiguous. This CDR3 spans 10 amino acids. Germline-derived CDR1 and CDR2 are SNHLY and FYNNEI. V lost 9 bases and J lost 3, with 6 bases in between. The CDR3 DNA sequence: TGTGCCAGTGGAGTCTACGAGCAGTACTTC. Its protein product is CASGVYEQYF. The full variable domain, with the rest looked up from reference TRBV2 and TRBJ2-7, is EPEVTQTPSHQVTQMGQEVILRCVPISNHLYFYWYRQILGQKVEFLVSFYNNEISEKSEIFDDQFSVERPDGSNFTLKIRSTKLEDSAMYFCASGVYEQYFGPGTRLTVT.

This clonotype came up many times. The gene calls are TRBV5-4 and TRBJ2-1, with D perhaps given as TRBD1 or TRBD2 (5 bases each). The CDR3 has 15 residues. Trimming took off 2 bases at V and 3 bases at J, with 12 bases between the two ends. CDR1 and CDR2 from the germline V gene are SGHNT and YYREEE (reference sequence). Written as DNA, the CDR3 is TGTGCCAGCAGCTTAGAGAGGGGTTACTACAATGAGCAGTTCTTC. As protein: CASSLERGYYNEQFF.

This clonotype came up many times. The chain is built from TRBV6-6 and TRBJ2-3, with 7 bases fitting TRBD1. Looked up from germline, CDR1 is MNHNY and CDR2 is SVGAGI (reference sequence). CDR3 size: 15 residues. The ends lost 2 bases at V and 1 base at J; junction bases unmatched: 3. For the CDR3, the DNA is TGTGCCAGCAGTTACCCCCAGGGGGGCACAGATACGCAGTATTTT. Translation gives CASSYPQGGTDTQYF.

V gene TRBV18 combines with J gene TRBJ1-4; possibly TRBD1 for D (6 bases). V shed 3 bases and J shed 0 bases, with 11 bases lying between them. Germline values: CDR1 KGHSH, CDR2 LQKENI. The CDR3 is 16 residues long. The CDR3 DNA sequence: TGTGCCAGCTCACCCACAGGGTTTCCAACTAATGAAAAACTGTTTTTT. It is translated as CASSPTGFPTNEKLFF.

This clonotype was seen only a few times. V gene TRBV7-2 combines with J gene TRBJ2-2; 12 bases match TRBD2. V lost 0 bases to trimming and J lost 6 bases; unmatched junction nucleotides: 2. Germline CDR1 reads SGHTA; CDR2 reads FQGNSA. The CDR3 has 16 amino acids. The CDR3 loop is CASSLAASGRAGELFF. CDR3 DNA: TGTGCCAGCAGCTTAGCCGCTAGCGGGAGGGCCGGGGAGCTGTTTTTT.